One sample yielded the 26 T cell receptor beta chains listed below, sequenced in a study of T-cell memory formation after mild COVID-19. MiXCR was run by TCRdb on the 5' RACE reads, yielding one entry per CDR3 protein. The data contain around 310,000 distinct CDR3 sequences, less than 20% of them singletons. The sequencing input was PBMCs or a T cell subset sorted from them (not recorded which). The receptors shown here come from a man between 18 and 29 years old who had mild COVID-19 (a few samples of this study predate the infection). Cell type and time point are not known.

Ten or more counts support this clonotype. This chain joins TRBV12-3 or TRBV12-4 and TRBJ1-5; 7 positions match TRBD1. The CDR3 runs to 15 residues. J lost 0 bases, V lost 6 bases, and 5 bases had no gene match. The CDR3 bases are TGTGCCAGCAGCTCGACAGGGTATAGCAATCAGCCCCAGCATTTT. As protein: CASSSTGYSNQPQHF.

The V call is TRBV4-3, the J call TRBJ1-2; possible D gene TRBD1, 6 bases. This CDR3 contains 15 residues. Trimming cost V 0 bases and J 0 bases, with 8 bases left between them. From germline, CDR1 is LGHNA and CDR2 YSLEER. CDR3 DNA sequence: TGCGCCAGCAGCCAAGATAGGGGGACTAACTATGGCTACACCTTC. Translation: CASSQDRGTNYGYTF.

The chain has TRBV15 and TRBJ2-1; the match to TRBD2 covers 7 bases. Per germline, CDR1 LNHNV and CDR2 YYDKDF (reference sequence). The CDR3 sequence is 14 residues long. V lost 0 bases, J lost 8 bases, and 4 bases stayed unmatched. CDR3 bases: TGTGCCACCAGCAGAGAGGGAGGGAACCATGAGCAGTTCTTC. This sequence encodes CATSREGGNHEQFF.

Here the CDR3 reads CSAREEGSTTGELFF. The CDR3 DNA follows: TGCAGTGCTAGAGAGGAAGGCAGTACTACCGGGGAGCTGTTTTTT. This rearrangement joins TRBV20-1 to TRBJ2-2; no firm D call. The germline V and J ends were trimmed by 0 bases and 5 bases, with 13 bases remaining between them. CDR3 length: 15 amino acids. Germline lookup yields CDR1 DFQATT and CDR2 SNEGSKA (reference sequence).

V gene TRBV4-1 combines with J gene TRBJ1-4; a weak D match, TRBD1 (6 bases). V was shortened by 2 bases and J by 0 bases, with 13 bases between the two germline ends. Germline values: CDR1 MGHRA, CDR2 YSYEKL. This CDR3 has 17 amino acids. Here the CDR3 reads CASSQRAGEATNEKLFF. The CDR3 DNA reads as TGCGCCAGCAGCCAACGGGCAGGGGAGGCAACTAATGAAAAACTGTTTTTT.

V gene TRBV30 combines with J gene TRBJ1-6; D is possibly TRBD1 (6 bases). The CDR3 is 11 amino acids. Germline CDR1 is GTSNPN and CDR2 is SVGIG (reference sequence). V lost 8 bases and J 14 bases, leaving 16 bases between the germline ends. CDR3 nucleotide sequence: TGTGCCGGGGGCCAAGCGGGGGCCCTCCACTTT. Amino acids: CAGGQAGALHF. Looking up the rest from reference TRBV30 and TRBJ1-6 gives the full variable domain: SQTIHQWPATLVQPVGSPLSLECTVEGTSNPNLYWYRQAAGRGLQLLFYSVGIGQISSEVPQNLSASRPQDRQFILSSKKLLLSDSGFYLCAGGQAGALHFGNGTRLTVT.

This clonotype has only a few counts. The chain carries TRBV4-2 and TRBJ2-7; D is ambiguous. CDR1 is LGHNA and CDR2 is YNFKEQ in the germline V gene. The V and J ends lost 1 base and 4 bases respectively, with 11 bases between them. The CDR3 consists of 14 residues. The CDR3 here is CASSQALSDYEQYF. The CDR3, as DNA: TGTGCCAGCAGCCAAGCTCTCTCAGATTACGAGCAGTACTTC.

The V gene is TRBV7-3, the J gene TRBJ2-1; 12 positions match TRBD2. Per germline, CDR1 SGHTA and CDR2 FQGTGA. V lost 5 bases to trimming and J lost 0 bases; unmatched junction nucleotides: 5. The CDR3 length is 17 residues. CDR3 region: CASSPRTSGISYNEQFF. DNA of the CDR3: TGTGCCAGCAGCCCACGGACTAGCGGGATCTCCTACAATGAGCAGTTCTTC.

This clonotype occurred a few times. The chain links TRBV4-2 to TRBJ1-3; D not certain. The CDR3 extends over 16 amino acids. Germline V lookup: CDR1 LGHNA, CDR2 YNFKEQ. V lost 2 bases to trimming and J lost 2 bases, with 13 bases between them. CDR3 coding DNA: TGTGCCAGCAGCCAACCGGGCAGGTCGGCTGGAAACACCATATATTTT. Translating gives CASSQPGRSAGNTIYF.

This clonotype was picked up a small number of times. The chain uses TRBV4-2 and TRBJ1-2; D is unresolved. Trimming took off 3 bases at V and 6 bases at J, with 11 bases between the two ends. The CDR3 has 13 amino acids. The V gene's germline CDR1 is LGHNA and CDR2 YNFKEQ. The CDR3 loop is CASSHGVGDGYTF. The CDR3 DNA sequence: TGTGCCAGCAGCCACGGGGTCGGGGATGGCTACACCTTC.

This clonotype was counted a few times. The chain links TRBV5-1 to TRBJ1-1, with no clear D. Germline lookup yields CDR1 SGHRS and CDR2 YFSETQ. With 4 bases removed from V and 7 bases from J, the gap between germline ends came to 26 bases. The CDR3 consists of 17 residues. The CDR3 sequence is CASSRGIIGRSLLEAFF. DNA of the CDR3: TGCGCCAGCAGCCGCGGGATTATAGGACGGTCCTTACTTGAAGCTTTCTTT.

This clonotype was picked up many times. This chain joins TRBV4-3 and TRBJ1-2; no firm D call. This CDR3 comprises 12 residues. Germline loops: CDR1 LGHNA, CDR2 YSLEER. Trimming left V 3 bases short and J 6 bases short, with 8 bases between. DNA of the CDR3: TGCGCCAGCAGCCAGTCGGGTGATGGCTACACCTTC. It translates to CASSQSGDGYTF.

This chain links TRBV12-3 or TRBV12-4 with TRBJ1-6; D is uncertain. The V end lost 10 bases, the J end lost 4 bases, and 11 bases lay between the germline ends. CDR3 length: 13 amino acids. For the CDR3, the DNA is TGTGCCACCCGGGAAACTTATAATTCACCCCTCCACTTT. Amino acid sequence: CATRETYNSPLHF.

This clonotype occurred many times. The chain uses TRBV20-1 and TRBJ2-3; 8 bases agree with TRBD1. CDR3 length equals 15 residues. Germline trimming cut 4 bases from V and 1 base from J; bases unmatched to any gene: 7. Germline V gene data show CDR1 as DFQATT and CDR2 as SNEGSKA (reference sequence). CDR3 nucleotide sequence: TGCAGTGCTAACTCGATGACAGGGGGCACAGATACGCAGTATTTT. Its translation: CSANSMTGGTDTQYF.

This clonotype has only a few counts. CDR3 sequence: CARPWGLLLNTGELFF. For the CDR3, the DNA is TGTGCCAGACCCTGGGGCCTGCTACTGAACACCGGGGAGCTGTTTTTT. The genes are TRBV28 and TRBJ2-2; the D gene is possibly TRBD1 (5 bases). CDR3 size: 16 residues. Germline V gene data show CDR1 as MDHEN and CDR2 as SYDVKM. Trimming took 9 bases from V and 1 from J, leaving 18 bases between them.

This clonotype was detected a few times. This sequence joins TRBV18 and TRBJ1-1; D is ambiguous. The germline gives CDR1 KGHSH, CDR2 LQKENI. The CDR3 is 12 residues long. Trimming pared 2 bases from V and 7 bases from J, leaving 8 bases between. The CDR3 bases are TGTGCCAGCTCACCAACGGGGTATGAAGCTTTCTTT. Its translation: CASSPTGYEAFF.

In this sample, this clonotype turned up a few times. The chain carries TRBV7-9 and TRBJ2-5; weak D call: TRBD2 (5 bases). The germline CDR1 and CDR2 sequences are SEHNR and FQNEAQ (reference sequence). With 4 bases removed from V and 5 bases from J, the gap between germline ends came to 8 bases. This CDR3 contains 12 residues. CDR3 amino acids: CASSSPGETQYF. In DNA, the CDR3 is TGTGCCAGCAGCTCCCCGGGGGAGACCCAGTACTTC.

J is TRBJ2-1 and V is TRBV5-1, with TRBD1 matching 10 bases. Germline values: CDR1 SGHRS, CDR2 YFSETQ. Unmatched junction bases numbered 8, after V lost 4 bases and J lost 10 bases. CDR3 length equals 14 residues. CDR3 loop: CASSTRTGGGEQFF. The CDR3 DNA reads TGCGCCAGCAGCACGAGGACAGGGGGTGGGGAGCAGTTCTTC. The entire variable domain, with the rest obtained from reference TRBV5-1 and TRBJ2-1, is as follows: KAGVTQTPRYLIKTRGQQVTLSCSPISGHRSVSWYQQTPGQGLQFLFEYFSETQRNKGNFPGRFSGRQFSNSRSEMNVSTLELGDSALYLCASSTRTGGGEQFFGPGTRLTVL.

Only a few counts were recorded for this clonotype. The chain links TRBV20-1 to TRBJ1-5; 7 bases are shared with TRBD1. The CDR3 totals 14 residues. The germline V gene has CDR1 DFQATT and CDR2 SNEGSKA (reference sequence). The V and J ends lost 3 bases and 3 bases, in that order; junction bases with no gene match: 5. The CDR3 DNA sequence: TGCAGTGCTAGGAAGGGGGCGGACAATCAGCCCCAGCATTTT. Translation: CSARKGADNQPQHF.

This clonotype was counted a few times. J is TRBJ2-2 and V is TRBV6-2 or TRBV6-3; a weak D match, TRBD1 (5 bases). V was shortened by 5 bases and J by 4 bases, with 14 bases between the two germline ends. The CDR3 is made up of 15 amino acids. The V gene's germline CDR1 is MNHEY and CDR2 SVGEGT. DNA of the CDR3: TGTGCCAGCAGTGCTCGGATCCAGGGCACCGGGGAGCTGTTTTTT. Protein product: CASSARIQGTGELFF.

There are a few counts of this clonotype. The V gene is TRBV20-1, the J gene TRBJ1-5, with a weak D call TRBD1 (6 bases). Deletions cut 1 base from V and 3 bases from J, with 13 bases between. In germline, CDR1 is DFQATT, CDR2 SNEGSKA (reference sequence). This CDR3 has 15 residues. The CDR3 coding sequence is TGCAGTGCTAGAGTCCAGGGGCGGTTCAATCAGCCCCAGCATTTT. This gives the protein CSARVQGRFNQPQHF.

This clonotype was found a few times. The chain recombines TRBV6-5 with TRBJ2-1, with TRBD1 matching 8 bases. Germline CDR1 MNHEY, CDR2 SVGAGI. The CDR3 loop spans 14 amino acids. J was trimmed by 7 bases and V by 0 bases; bases with no gene match: 2. This CDR3 is CASSYSGTGNEQFF. In DNA, the CDR3 is TGTGCCAGCAGTTACTCTGGGACAGGAAATGAGCAGTTCTTC.

This clonotype has just a few counts. CDR3 sequence reads: CASRRPVPPNTGELFF. The DNA of the CDR3 is TGTGCCAGCAGAAGACCCGTCCCCCCTAACACCGGGGAGCTGTTTTTT. The genes are TRBV7-2 and TRBJ2-2; D call uncertain. V was clipped by 6 bases and J by 2 bases, with 16 bases between them. The CDR3 is 16 amino acids. Germline values: CDR1 SGHTA, CDR2 FQGNSA.

This clonotype was seen only a few times. This chain connects TRBV6-5 to TRBJ1-5; D perhaps matches TRBD1 (5 bases). CDR3 length: 15 amino acids. Trimming took 6 bases from V and 6 from J, leaving 18 bases between them. The germline gives CDR1 MNHEY, CDR2 SVGAGI. CDR3 sequence (DNA): TGTGCCAGCAGCCCCGAAGGAGGGGAGGGTCAGCCCCAGCATTTT. It yields the protein CASSPEGGEGQPQHF.

This clonotype was found a few times. This chain links TRBV29-1 with TRBJ2-2; no clear D gene. CDR3 size: 15 residues. Trimming pared 6 bases from V and 0 bases from J, leaving 14 bases between. Germline V gene data show CDR1 as SQVTM and CDR2 as ANQGSEA. This chain's CDR3 is CSVPRQSPNTGELFF. For the CDR3, the DNA is TGCAGCGTCCCTCGTCAGAGTCCGAACACCGGGGAGCTGTTTTTT.

V usage is TRBV7-9 and J usage is TRBJ1-2; D gene unclear. Trimming stripped 5 bases from V and 2 bases from J, with 15 bases between. The germline gives CDR1 SEHNR, CDR2 FQNEAQ (reference sequence). CDR3 length: 15 residues. Written as DNA, the CDR3 is TGTGCCAGCAGCCACCCGGGGAGATTCAACTATGGCTACACCTTC. Protein: CASSHPGRFNYGYTF.